A selection of T cell receptor beta chains follows, all from one sample in a study of T cell responses to AZD1222 COVID-19 vaccine. Assay: immunoSEQ multiplex PCR; the TCRdb copy retains only in-frame clones and omits some. The sample gives under 140,000 clones, around 85% of which show up once; around 4.6% is in the top ten. Sequences were derived from peripheral blood, sampled on day 0 of AZD1222 vaccination. These receptors came from an adult in good health. The conserved cysteine and the conserved F or W are not part of the CDR3 here. Each record gives: V gene, CDR3 length, J gene, CDR3 protein.

>TRBV5-1|10|TRBJ2-7
ASSLDGNEQY
>TRBV6-5|14|TRBJ1-3
ASSYSTTGTGNTIY
>TRBV5-4|14|TRBJ1-1
ASSEGSAGPNTEAF
>TRBV25-1|14|TRBJ1-4
ASSESIQATNEKLF
>TRBV6-5|12|TRBJ2-3
ASRLTGGTDTQY
>TRBV7-9|14|TRBJ2-7
ASSPTFRDGSYEQY
>TRBV18|15|TRBJ1-2
ASSRISQGAAHYGYT
>TRBV18|12|TRBJ1-2
ASSPLDRDYGYT
>TRBV5-1|13|TRBJ1-4
ASSLARLGNEKLF
>TRBV6-5|12|TRBJ1-1
ASSYSVRNTEAF
>TRBV7-2|14|TRBJ2-7
ASSLEQGIFSYEQY
>TRBV5-6|12|TRBJ1-5
ASSRGPMVQPQH
>TRBV7-2|12|TRBJ1-1
ASSTTPYGTEAF
>TRBV11-2|14|TRBJ2-7
ASSLGRGKGLAGQY
>TRBV6-5|13|TRBJ1-5
ASSYRSGAGQPQH
>TRBV2|11|TRBJ1-1
ASSEDRNTEAF
>TRBV30|15|TRBJ1-5
AWSVIRTRTSNQPQH
>TRBV7-9|12|TRBJ1-1
ASSLGRGNTEAF
>TRBV30|13|TRBJ1-4
AWSVLGQGAEKLF
>TRBV5-1|12|TRBJ1-1
ASSFRTENTEAF
>TRBV7-9|10|TRBJ1-4
ASSSSWEKLF
>TRBV24-1|10|TRBJ2-7
ATSDSSREQY
>TRBV7-9|14|TRBJ2-3
ASSLRSRMGADTQY
>TRBV5-1|14|TRBJ1-1
ASSQLGQGMNTEAF
>TRBV7-3|14|TRBJ2-2
ASSPRKTGNTGELF
>TRBV6-4|11|TRBJ2-1
ASSEGRDNEQF
>TRBV20-1|14|TRBJ2-4
SASSAPRGAKNIQY
>TRBV29-1|8|TRBJ1-2
SVGDAGYT
>TRBV7-2|12|TRBJ2-7
ASSLGQGAIQQY
>TRBV10-2|10|TRBJ2-7
ASSELAAVQY
>TRBV7-2|13|TRBJ2-4
ASSLGGAAKNIQY
>TRBV6-2/TRBV6-3|14|TRBJ2-7
ASSYSVGTAFYEQY
>TRBV6-6|12|TRBJ2-3
ASSSRGRTDTQY
>TRBV9|11|TRBJ2-5
ASSVDGEETQY
>TRBV5-4|14|TRBJ1-3
ASSSQGILTGNTIY
>TRBV7-9|11|TRBJ1-2
ASSWRDGGGYT
>TRBV9|12|TRBJ2-5
ASSVDSIQETQY
>TRBV6-5|12|TRBJ1-3
ASSLHDSGNTIY
>TRBV18|12|TRBJ1-1
ASSPGQGAGEAF
>TRBV6-6|17|TRBJ2-1
ASSRPGLAGGLKYNEQF
>TRBV24-1|14|TRBJ2-1
ATSAPGSGSKNEQF
>TRBV3-1/TRBV3-2|9|TRBJ1-2
ASSQYFGYT
>TRBV5-4|12|TRBJ1-3
ASSLQGQGNTIY
>TRBV7-2|12|TRBJ2-7
ASGRDRDTYEQY
>TRBV12-3/TRBV12-4|10|TRBJ1-1
ASSLMNTEAF
>TRBV6-2/TRBV6-3|16|TRBJ2-7
ASSYSHRAGVVGYEQY
>TRBV2|12|TRBJ1-3
ASRTGYSGNTIY
>TRBV11-2|13|TRBJ1-1
ASSPRDFYETEAF
>TRBV19|13|TRBJ2-1
ASSQDRGLDNEQF